The 23 T cell receptor beta chains below all came from one sample that was sequenced in a study of blood T cell repertoires in COVID-19. Assay used: immunoSEQ multiplex PCR; TCRdb lists only in-frame clones, some missing. The sample consists of roughly 130,000 clones, around 87% of them appearing once. Material for sequencing was peripheral blood. The receptors come from a woman in her sixties with acute or convalescent COVID-19.

This clone came up a few times. This chain links TRBV9 with TRBJ1-5, with 8 bases fitting TRBD1. The V segment lost 0 bases and the J segment 1 base; nucleotides outside the gene matches: 12. The CDR3 totals 19 residues. From germline, CDR1 is SGDLS and CDR2 YYNGEE. The CDR3 DNA reads TGTGCCAGCAGCGTAGGGCAGGGGGCCTGCAATTGGAGCAATCAGCCCCAGCATTTT. Amino acids: CASSVGQGACNWSNQPQHF. Drawing the rest from reference TRBV9 and TRBJ1-5, the complete variable domain is DSGVTQTPKHLITATGQRVTLRCSPRSGDLSVYWYQQSLDQGLQFLIQYYNGEERAKGNILERFSAQQFPDLHSELNLSSLELGDSALYFCASSVGQGACNWSNQPQHFGDGTRLSIL.

This chain connects TRBV28 to TRBJ1-1, with 7 bases matching TRBD1. CDR1 is MDHEN and CDR2 is SYDVKM in the germline V gene. J was trimmed by 11 bases and V by 3 bases; bases with no gene match: 6. This CDR3 comprises 12 residues. CDR3 in DNA: TGTGCCAGCAGTTTGAGGGGGCGCCGGGCTTTCTTT. The encoded protein is CASSLRGRRAFF.

The chain links TRBV28 to TRBJ1-1; unclear D gene. V shed 6 bases and J shed 1 base, with 12 bases lying between them. This CDR3 is built from 14 residues. The germline V gene has CDR1 MDHEN and CDR2 SYDVKM. In nucleotides, the CDR3 is TGTGCCAGCAGATCCCCGGGAAGGAACACTGAAGCTTTCTTT. Protein: CASRSPGRNTEAFF.

The chain uses TRBV7-2 and TRBJ1-6, with 9 bases that match TRBD1. The V gene's germline CDR1 is SGHTA and CDR2 FQGNSA. The CDR3 has 14 amino acids. The V segment lost 5 bases and the J segment 10 bases; nucleotides outside the gene matches: 6. The DNA of the CDR3 is TGTGCCAGCAGCCCACAGGGGGCTCGGTCACCCCTCCACTTT. Protein product: CASSPQGARSPLHF.

DNA for the CDR3: TGCGCCAGCAGCCAAGATGGTGGCAGGGGGTACGAAAAACTGTTTTTT. It is translated as CASSQDGGRGYEKLFF. The V and J genes are TRBV4-1 and TRBJ1-4; 7 bases line up with TRBD1. The V segment lost 0 bases and the J segment 8 bases; nucleotides outside the gene matches: 9. CDR3 length equals 16 residues. The germline CDR1 and CDR2 sequences are MGHRA and YSYEKL.

The chain recombines TRBV5-4 with TRBJ1-6, with D unresolved. The V gene's germline CDR1 is SGHNT and CDR2 YYREEE (reference sequence). Trimming took off 0 bases at V and 4 bases at J, with 5 bases between the two ends. The CDR3 totals 14 residues. The CDR3 loop reads CASSLELYNSPLHF. In nucleotides, the CDR3 is TGTGCCAGCAGCTTGGAACTATATAATTCACCCCTCCACTTT.

The chain couples TRBV18 to TRBJ1-5; D is undetermined. The CDR3 length is 15 residues. Germline CDR1 and CDR2: KGHSH and LQKENI. Trimming left V 5 bases short and J 0 bases short, with 11 bases between. The CDR3 DNA follows: TGTGCCAGCTCAGCGTCTTCTGATAGCAATCAGCCCCAGCATTTT. Protein: CASSASSDSNQPQHF. Full variable domain (rest looked up from reference TRBV18 and TRBJ1-5): NAGVMQNPRHLVRRRGQEARLRCSPMKGHSHVYWYRQLPEEGLKFMVYLQKENIIDESGMPKERFSAEFPKEGPSILRIQQVVRGDSAAYFCASSASSDSNQPQHFGDGTRLSIL.

The chain combines TRBV5-6 with TRBJ2-3; TRBD1 agrees at 9 bases. In germline, CDR1 is SGHDT, CDR2 YYEEEE. The V and J ends lost 4 bases and 3 bases, in that order; junction bases with no gene match: 9. This CDR3 has 16 amino acids. Here the CDR3 reads CASSPTGTGNTDTQYF. DNA of the CDR3: TGTGCCAGCAGCCCAACTGGGACAGGGAATACAGATACGCAGTATTTT.

This chain uses TRBV4-1 with TRBJ1-4; D remains unclear. Germline-derived CDR1 and CDR2 are MGHRA and YSYEKL. The CDR3 length is 15 residues. Trimming cost V 1 base and J 5 bases, with 11 bases left between them. CDR3 sequence (DNA): TGCGCCAGCAGCCAAGGAGAGTGGTTGAATGAAAAACTGTTTTTT. Amino acids: CASSQGEWLNEKLFF.

This chain connects TRBV6-5 to TRBJ1-4; D is uncertain. The CDR3 has 13 amino acids. V lost 5 bases and J 17 bases, leaving 21 bases between the germline ends. Germline values: CDR1 MNHEY, CDR2 SVGAGI. This chain's CDR3 is CASSPPGGRPPFF. CDR3 DNA sequence: TGTGCCAGCAGTCCCCCCGGCGGGCGGCCCCCCTTTTTT.

This chain connects TRBV5-1 to TRBJ2-2, with D possibly matching TRBD2 (6 bases). V was trimmed by 3 bases and J by 3 bases, leaving 15 bases between them. This CDR3 is built from 16 residues. Germline CDR1 is SGHRS and CDR2 is YFSETQ. The CDR3 DNA sequence: TGCGCCAGCAGCTCCCGGGCCCCGGGGGACACCGGGGAGCTGTTTTTT. Its protein is CASSSRAPGDTGELFF.

CDR3 sequence reads: CASSINGFSTDTQYF. CDR3 nucleotides: TGTGCCAGTAGTATAAACGGGTTTAGCACAGATACGCAGTATTTT. This chain links TRBV19 with TRBJ2-3, with unresolved D. Germline CDR1 LNHDA, CDR2 SQIVND (reference sequence). The V end lost 2 bases, the J end lost 0 bases, and 9 bases lay between the germline ends. There are 15 residues in the CDR3.

This chain uses TRBV20-1 with TRBJ1-1; no firm D call. In germline, CDR1 is DFQATT, CDR2 SNEGSKA (reference sequence). Deletions cut 3 bases from V and 0 bases from J, with 5 bases between. This CDR3 spans 12 amino acids. The CDR3 DNA reads as TGCAGTGCTAGTACGGTGAACACTGAAGCTTTCTTT. Its translation: CSASTVNTEAFF.

This clone appeared a single time. This chain joins TRBV7-9 and TRBJ1-5, with no clear D. Germline V gives CDR1 SEHNR, CDR2 FQNEAQ (reference sequence). The CDR3 consists of 14 residues. Trimming took off 5 bases at V and 3 bases at J, with 11 bases between the two ends. In nucleotides, the CDR3 is TGTGCCAGCAGCCAAGACATTTCCAATCAGCCCCAGCATTTT. This translates into CASSQDISNQPQHF. The variable domain in full, completed from reference TRBV7-9 and TRBJ1-5, reads DTGVSQNPRHKITKRGQNVTFRCDPISEHNRLYWYRQTLGQGPEFLTYFQNEAQLEKSRLLSDRFSAERPKGSFSTLEIQRTEQGDSAMYLCASSQDISNQPQHFGDGTRLSIL.

The CDR3: CASSYGLAGGRSYNEQFF. DNA of the CDR3: TGTGCCAGCAGCTACGGACTAGCGGGAGGACGATCCTACAATGAGCAGTTCTTC. The J gene is TRBJ2-1, the V gene TRBV11-2, with 14 bases aligning to TRBD2. J was trimmed by 1 base and V by 4 bases; bases with no gene match: 6. The CDR3 length is 18 residues. Germline V gene data show CDR1 as SGHAT and CDR2 as FQNNGV.

V gene TRBV7-8 combines with J gene TRBJ1-2; 9 bases are shared with TRBD1. J lost 9 bases, V lost 4 bases, and 9 bases had no gene match. CDR1 and CDR2 (germline): SGHVS, FQNEAQ. The CDR3 is made up of 14 amino acids. The CDR3 nucleotides are TGTGCCAGCAGCTCCCCAACAGGGGGCCAGAGCTACACCTTC. It translates to CASSSPTGGQSYTF. Full variable domain (outside the CDR3, taken from reference TRBV7-8 and TRBJ1-2): GAGVSQSPRYKVAKRGQDVALRCDPISGHVSLFWYQQALGQGPEFLTYFQNEAQLDKSGLPSDRFFAERPEGSVSTLKIQRTQQEDSAVYLCASSSPTGGQSYTFGSGTRLTVV.

This chain links TRBV5-4 with TRBJ1-3, with a weak D call TRBD1 (5 bases). The germline gives CDR1 SGHNT, CDR2 YYREEE (reference sequence). This CDR3 has 15 amino acids. V dropped 0 bases and J dropped 1 base, with 8 bases sitting between them. The CDR3 reads CASSLDRGSGNTIYF. CDR3 nucleotide sequence: TGTGCCAGCAGCTTGGACCGGGGGTCTGGAAACACCATATATTTT.

This clone was detected once. This could be a read error, since a much larger clone is one nucleotide away. In nucleotides, the CDR3 is TGTGCCAGCAGCCGGACAGTGGAAACTGAAGCTTTCTTT. It encodes CASSRTVETEAFF. This rearrangement joins TRBV3-1 (or the pseudogene TRBV3-2) to TRBJ1-1; maybe TRBD1 (6 bases). The CDR3 runs to 13 residues. The V gene lost 4 bases and the J gene lost 5 bases, with 11 bases spanning the gap. Germline V gives CDR1 LGHDT, CDR2 YNNKEL (reference sequence).

The rearrangement links TRBV3-1 (or the pseudogene TRBV3-2) to TRBJ1-1; D perhaps matches TRBD1 (5 bases). The length of the CDR3 is 17 residues. Trimming removed 0 bases at V and 4 bases at J, with 18 bases between. CDR1 is LGHDT and CDR2 is YNNKEL in the germline V gene (reference sequence). CDR3 in amino acids: CASSQEGGTQLGTEAFF. In DNA form, the CDR3 reads TGTGCCAGCAGCCAAGAGGGAGGGACTCAGTTGGGCACTGAAGCTTTCTTT.

The chain is built from TRBV7-8 and TRBJ1-1; D not certain. Germline CDR1 SGHVS, CDR2 FQNEAQ. This CDR3 has 13 residues. Trimming pared 5 bases from V and 1 base from J, leaving 8 bases between. The CDR3 reads CASSPGTNTEAFF. The CDR3 nucleotides are TGTGCCAGCAGCCCGGGAACGAACACTGAAGCTTTCTTT.

The CDR3 DNA follows: TGTGCCAGCAGCTTAGGCCCGAATAGGGGAGCCAAAAACATTCAGTACTTC. Encoded protein: CASSLGPNRGAKNIQYF. The chain is built from TRBV7-8 and TRBJ2-4; D is perhaps TRBD1 (5 bases). V was cut by 1 base and J by 0 bases, with 13 bases left in between. The CDR3 has 17 residues. Germline V CDR1 and CDR2: SGHVS, FQNEAQ.

This clone appeared a few times. V is TRBV11-2 and J is TRBJ1-1; D uncertain. The CDR3 is 14 residues long. Trimming removed 1 base at V and 4 bases at J, with 10 bases between. Germline V CDR1 and CDR2: SGHAT, FQNNGV. The CDR3 reads CASSLVVRSTEAFF. The DNA for the CDR3 is TGTGCCAGCAGCTTAGTGGTCAGGTCCACTGAAGCTTTCTTT.

The chain recombines TRBV6-1 with TRBJ2-1, with a weak D call TRBD2 (5 bases). Germline loops: CDR1 MNHNS, CDR2 SASEGT. Trimming took off 2 bases at V and 9 bases at J, with 14 bases between the two ends. This CDR3 has 14 amino acids. For the CDR3, the DNA is TGTGCCAGCAGTGAAACGGACTCGCATCGTGAGCAGTTCTTC. As protein: CASSETDSHREQFF.